This record looks at one TCR beta chain sequence and its context. No cognate antigen has been identified for it. No much larger clone exists at a distance of one base, and base qualities are not known. A patient counted as having stable Graves' hyperthyroidism if no progression to ophthalmopathy occurred over 18 months of follow-up. Hyperthyroidism patients were aged 18 to 65 years and newly diagnosed, with disease duration of less than 2 months. Any patient with an uncontrolled infection, another autoimmune disease, pregnancy or lactation was excluded. Diagnoses were established on the basis of clinical symptoms, serum thyroxine and TRAb, thyroid ultrasound, and orbital computed tomography. PBMCs were separated from 10 ml of fresh peripheral blood using Ficoll-Paque density gradient centrifugation. Trizol reagent was used to extract total RNA, and RNA quality was then checked on an Agilent 2100 Bioanalyzer.

This entry comes from a study of T cells in Graves' hyperthyroidism and ophthalmopathy (dated by TCRdb to about 2019). With regard to the full study: Peripheral blood samples were taken at the time of initial diagnosis, prior to any treatment. Once sampling was done, hyperthyroidism patients were given methimazole at a starting dose of 30 mg daily, whereas ophthalmopathy patients were given high-dose intravenous methylprednisolone. For training and testing, the 100 or so patients in the discovery cohort were randomly divided in a 7:3 ratio. The paper describes TCR Vbeta CDR3 sequencing of 135 peripheral blood samples, made up of under 50 ophthalmopathy patients, around 73 hyperthyroidism patients and 17 progressor patients. An independent validation cohort of around 20 hyperthyroidism patients and 17 patients who later progressed to ophthalmopathy tested prospective prediction of ophthalmopathy. TCR V-J signatures able to tell the groups apart were searched for in a discovery cohort of 100 or so patients, of whom roughly 42 had Graves' ophthalmopathy and 55 to 65 had stable Graves' hyperthyroidism. The study also compared thyroid tissue and blood T-cell repertoires from more than 5 Graves' hyperthyroidism patients.

The TCR beta CDR3 regions were amplified from RNA transcripts. A first-round RT-PCR of the TCR CDR3 used the HTBI primer set with the Qiagen OneStep RT-PCR kit. A second multiplex PCR round built the libraries, followed by size selection and purification. Paired-end sequencing of the libraries was performed with 100 bp reads on an Illumina HiSeq2000. Per the authors' processing: Raw data were processed with SOAPnuke, discarding reads with adapters, uncalled bases, mean Phred below 15, or no exact constant-primer or identifier match. COPE v1.2.5 was used to merge high-quality paired reads, and clonotypes were defined as unique nucleotide sequences. MiTCR v1.1 was used to align the clonotypes against IMGT TRBV, TRBD and TRBJ reference segments. Only V-J combinations with frequency above 0.0001, covering roughly 99% of repertoires, were analysed. The TCS score was defined as F50 (clonal expansion) divided by E x V (chaos), with BLOSUM62-based TCRdist calculated between CDR3 peptides within each V-J. Welch's t-statistics and random forest reduced around 510 V-J features to 13, which were used in a naive Bayes classifier (R e1071). TCRdb ran its own pipeline on the public reads, namely fastp trimming at Q25 and MiXCR clone calling, and kept in-frame beta chains. CDR3 protein duplicates are merged, each entry listing the most common genes and DNA. The V and J calls come from TCRdb's annotation, not from the publication. The sample includes about 620,000 distinct CDR3 sequences, with about 16% observed a single time. Clones ranked in the top ten supply 3.5% to 4% of the sample.

Measured from the cysteine to the phenylalanine, the CDR3 is 15 residues long. The only DNA kept is the CDR3, 45 bases in frame from the first base. V is cut back by 3 bases and J by 9 bases, with 13 bases in the junction unmatched. CDR1 and CDR2 (LNHDA, SQIVND) derive from the germline V gene (reference sequence). Beyond this particular receptor, the publication reports: Ophthalmopathy was separated from stable hyperthyroidism by a 13 V-J signature model, with around 90% sensitivity and approximately 81% specificity obtained in cross-validation and 80%/75% obtained in testing. In validation, the model predicted progression to ophthalmopathy with 60% to 71% sensitivity and about 72% specificity, a median of about six months before onset. Most expanded thyroid clonotypes (frequency above 0.001) were also detected in blood, suggesting blood repertoires may reflect thyroid immune responses. Sample size was not statistically predetermined, and blinding of investigators to group allocation was not performed.

This chain joins TRBV19 to TRBJ1-1; 7 bases in the middle match TRBD1. Material: blood. The source of this sequence is a woman in her 30s with Graves' hyperthyroidism. The DNA sequence is as follows: TGTGCCAGTAGTATTCAACCGCGACAGGGAACGAAAGCTTTCTTT. It encodes CASSIQPRQGTKAFF.